This T cell receptor (beta chain) appears in the sequencing data of a study of blood T cell repertoires in COVID-19. Study in general: Sources were T cells, B-cell-depleted T cells, or PBMCs; the material itself was cDNA or gDNA.

Authors' data handling: The assay estimated nucleated cells by amplifying reference gene primers. Using immunoSEQ multiplex PCR, the repertoire was profiled, and TCRdb retains in-frame clones only, with some absent. Clone size and V and J calls were adopted from that table, with D and trimming inferred from the DNA. Here the sample spans tens of thousands of clones, roughly 80% being singletons. The table lists this clone with a few counts. The sample comprised PBMCs or T cells enriched from blood (not recorded which). The source of this sequence is a woman between 35 and 50 years old with acute COVID-19.

The CDR3 here is CASSHEQGNTEAFF. The CDR3 DNA is TGTGCCAGCAGCCATGAACAGGGGAACACTGAAGCTTTCTTT. This rearrangement joins TRBV3-1 (or the pseudogene TRBV3-2) to TRBJ1-1; tentative D call: TRBD1 (6 bases). Germline CDR1 reads LGHDT; CDR2 reads YNNKEL (reference sequence). CDR3 length: 14 amino acids. V lost 3 bases, J lost 1 base, and 9 bases lay in between.